This T cell receptor beta chain was recorded in a study of blood T cell repertoires in COVID-19. TCRdb's table, derived via immunoSEQ multiplex PCR, lists solely in-frame clones and lacks some. The repertoire consists of 400,000 to 550,000 clones, with roughly 87% occurring once and the leading ten covering roughly 1.8%. The sequenced material came from PBMCs or T cells enriched from blood (not recorded which). The TCR was taken from a woman younger than 35 with acute COVID-19.

CDR3 in amino acids: CASSSRGTGEKLFF. Here the CDR3 DNA reads TGTGCCAGCAGCTCTCGGGGAACCGGTGAAAAACTGTTTTTT. The rearrangement uses TRBV14 and TRBJ1-4; D ambiguous. V lost 5 bases, J lost 7 bases, and 14 bases lay in between. The CDR3 contains 14 residues. Germline-derived CDR1 and CDR2 are SGHDN and FVKESK.